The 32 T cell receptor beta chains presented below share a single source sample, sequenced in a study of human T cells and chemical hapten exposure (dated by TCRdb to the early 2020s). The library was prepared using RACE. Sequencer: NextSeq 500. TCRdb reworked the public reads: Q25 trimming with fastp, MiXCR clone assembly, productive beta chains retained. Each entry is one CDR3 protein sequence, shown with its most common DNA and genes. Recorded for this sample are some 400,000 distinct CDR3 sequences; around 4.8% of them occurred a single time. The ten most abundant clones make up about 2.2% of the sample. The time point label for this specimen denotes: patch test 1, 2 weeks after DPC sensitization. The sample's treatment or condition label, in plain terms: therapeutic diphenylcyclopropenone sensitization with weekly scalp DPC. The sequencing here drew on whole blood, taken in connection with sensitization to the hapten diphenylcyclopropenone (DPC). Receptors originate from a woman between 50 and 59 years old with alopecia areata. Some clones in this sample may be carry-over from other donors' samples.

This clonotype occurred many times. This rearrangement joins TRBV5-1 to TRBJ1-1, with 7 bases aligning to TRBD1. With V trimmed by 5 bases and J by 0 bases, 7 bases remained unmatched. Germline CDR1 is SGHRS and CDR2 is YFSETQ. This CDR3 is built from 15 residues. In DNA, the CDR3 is TGCGCCAGCAGGTCATCACAGGGGTTGAACACTGAAGCTTTCTTT. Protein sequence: CASRSSQGLNTEAFF.

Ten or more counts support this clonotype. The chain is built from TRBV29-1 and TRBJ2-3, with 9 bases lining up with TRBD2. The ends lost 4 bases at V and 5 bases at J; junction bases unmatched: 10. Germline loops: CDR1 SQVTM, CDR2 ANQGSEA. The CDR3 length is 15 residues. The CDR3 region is CSVGSAGGYGDTQYF. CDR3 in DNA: TGCAGCGTTGGGTCGGCGGGAGGGTACGGAGATACGCAGTATTTT.

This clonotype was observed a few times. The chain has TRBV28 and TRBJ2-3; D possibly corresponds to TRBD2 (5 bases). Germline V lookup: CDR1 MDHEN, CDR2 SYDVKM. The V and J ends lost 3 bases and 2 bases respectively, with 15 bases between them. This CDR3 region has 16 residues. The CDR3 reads CASSLYAGIITDTQYF. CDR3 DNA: TGTGCCAGCAGTTTGTATGCCGGGATAATCACAGATACGCAGTATTTT. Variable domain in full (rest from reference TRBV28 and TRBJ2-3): DVKVTQSSRYLVKRTGEKVFLECVQDMDHENMFWYRQDPGLGLRLIYFSYDVKMKEKGDIPEGYSVSREKKERFSLILESASTNQTSMYLCASSLYAGIITDTQYFGPGTRLTVL.

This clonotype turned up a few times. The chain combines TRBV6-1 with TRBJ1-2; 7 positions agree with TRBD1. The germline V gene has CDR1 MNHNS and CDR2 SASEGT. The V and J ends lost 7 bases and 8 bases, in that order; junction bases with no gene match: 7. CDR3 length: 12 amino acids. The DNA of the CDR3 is TGTGCCAGCATCAGGACAGGAGACGGCTACACCTTC. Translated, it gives CASIRTGDGYTF.

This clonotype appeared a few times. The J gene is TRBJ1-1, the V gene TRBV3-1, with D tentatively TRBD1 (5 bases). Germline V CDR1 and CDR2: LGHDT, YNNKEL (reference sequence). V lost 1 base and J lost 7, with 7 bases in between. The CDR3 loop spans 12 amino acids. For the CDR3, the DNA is TGTGCCAGCAGCCAAGGGGACGGTGAAGCTTTCTTT. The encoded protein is CASSQGDGEAFF.

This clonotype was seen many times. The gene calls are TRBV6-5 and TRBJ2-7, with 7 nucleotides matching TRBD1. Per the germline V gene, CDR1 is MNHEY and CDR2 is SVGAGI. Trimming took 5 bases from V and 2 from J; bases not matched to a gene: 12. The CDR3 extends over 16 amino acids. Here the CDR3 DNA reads TGTGCCAGCAGTCATCTCGGACAGGACTCCACCTACGAGCAGTACTTC. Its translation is CASSHLGQDSTYEQYF.

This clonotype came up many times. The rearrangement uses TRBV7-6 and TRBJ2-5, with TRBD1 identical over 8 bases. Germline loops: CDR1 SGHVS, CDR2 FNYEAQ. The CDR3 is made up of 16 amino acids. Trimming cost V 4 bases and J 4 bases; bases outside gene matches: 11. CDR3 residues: CASSSYHGQGLETQYF. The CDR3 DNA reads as TGTGCCAGCAGCTCCTACCATGGACAGGGCCTAGAGACCCAGTACTTC.

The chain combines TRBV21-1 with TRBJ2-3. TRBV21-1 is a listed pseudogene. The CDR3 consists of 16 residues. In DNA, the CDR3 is TGTGCCAGCTCCCTTGAGGTCGCGATGAAGACAGATACGCAGTATTTT. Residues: CASSLEVAMKTDTQYF.

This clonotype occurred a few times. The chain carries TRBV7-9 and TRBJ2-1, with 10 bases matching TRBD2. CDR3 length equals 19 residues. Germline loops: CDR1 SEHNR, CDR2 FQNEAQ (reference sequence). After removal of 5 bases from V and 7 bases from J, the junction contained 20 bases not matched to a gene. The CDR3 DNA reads TGTGCCAGCAGCCCCTATGATGGTCAACCGGGACTAGCGAATAATGAGCAGTTCTTC. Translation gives CASSPYDGQPGLANNEQFF.

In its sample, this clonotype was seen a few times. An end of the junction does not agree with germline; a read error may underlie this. The CDR3 DNA reads TGTGCCAGCAGCTTTCAAGGACAGCGGTCCACGTCCTTC. Encoded protein: CASSFQGQRSTSF. The gene calls are TRBV7-8 and TRBJ2-1, with TRBD1 as a possible D gene (6 bases). Germline V gene sequence: CDR1 SGHVS, CDR2 FQNEAQ. This CDR3 region has 13 residues.

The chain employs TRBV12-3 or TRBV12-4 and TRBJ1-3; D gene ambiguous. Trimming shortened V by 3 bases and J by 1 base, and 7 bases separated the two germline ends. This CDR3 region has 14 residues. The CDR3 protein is CASSLAGSGNTIYF. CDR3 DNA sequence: TGTGCCAGCAGTTTGGCAGGTTCTGGAAACACCATATATTTT.

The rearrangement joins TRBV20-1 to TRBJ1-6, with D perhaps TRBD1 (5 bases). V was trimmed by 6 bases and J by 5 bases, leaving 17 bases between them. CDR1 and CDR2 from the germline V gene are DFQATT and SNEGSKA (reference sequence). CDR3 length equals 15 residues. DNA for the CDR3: TGCAGTGCGATCCGGAGACAGCAAAATAATTCACCCCTCCACTTT. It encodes CSAIRRQQNNSPLHF.

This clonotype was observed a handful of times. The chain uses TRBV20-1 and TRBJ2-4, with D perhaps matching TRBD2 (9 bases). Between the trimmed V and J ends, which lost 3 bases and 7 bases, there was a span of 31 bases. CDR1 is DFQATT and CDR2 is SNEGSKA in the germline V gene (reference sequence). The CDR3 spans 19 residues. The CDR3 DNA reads TGCAGTGCTAGCCACGCACAGGGGGTAGTAGCGGGAGTACGTAACATTCAGTACTTC. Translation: CSASHAQGVVAGVRNIQYF.

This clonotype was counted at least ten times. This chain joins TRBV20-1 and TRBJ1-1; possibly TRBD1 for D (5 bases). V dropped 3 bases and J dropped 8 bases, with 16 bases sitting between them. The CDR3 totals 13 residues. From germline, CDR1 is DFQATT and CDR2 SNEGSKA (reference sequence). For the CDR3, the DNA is TGCAGTGCTAGGCCTGGCAGGGCAAGAGAAGCTTTCTTT. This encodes CSARPGRAREAFF.

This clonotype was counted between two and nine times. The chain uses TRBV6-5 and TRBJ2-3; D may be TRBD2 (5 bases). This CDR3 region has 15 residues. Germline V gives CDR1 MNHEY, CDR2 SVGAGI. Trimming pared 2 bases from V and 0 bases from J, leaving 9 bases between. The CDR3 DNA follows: TGTGCCAGCAGTTACACGGACTCGAGCACAGATACGCAGTATTTT. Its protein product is CASSYTDSSTDTQYF.

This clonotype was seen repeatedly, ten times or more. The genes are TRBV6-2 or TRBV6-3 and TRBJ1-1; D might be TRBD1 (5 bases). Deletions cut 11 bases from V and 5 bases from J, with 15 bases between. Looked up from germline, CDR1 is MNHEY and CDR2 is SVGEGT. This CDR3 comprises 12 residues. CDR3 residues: CACTMGRTEAFF. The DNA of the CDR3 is TGTGCCTGCACGATGGGGCGGACTGAAGCTTTCTTT.

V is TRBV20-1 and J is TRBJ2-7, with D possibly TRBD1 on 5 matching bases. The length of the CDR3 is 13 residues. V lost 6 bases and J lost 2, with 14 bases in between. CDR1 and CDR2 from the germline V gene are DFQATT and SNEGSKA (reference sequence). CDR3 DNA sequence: TGCAGTGCATGGACACTTAAAGCCTACGAGCAGTACTTC. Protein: CSAWTLKAYEQYF.

CDR3 region: CSVAWGGQSADSGELFF. The DNA for the CDR3 is TGCAGCGTTGCTTGGGGTGGGCAATCAGCCGATAGCGGGGAGCTGTTTTTT. The chain couples TRBV29-1 to TRBJ2-2; D gene ambiguous. Per the germline V gene, CDR1 is SQVTM and CDR2 is ANQGSEA. The ends were cut back, 4 bases at V and 7 bases at J, with 25 bases in the middle. This CDR3 spans 17 amino acids.

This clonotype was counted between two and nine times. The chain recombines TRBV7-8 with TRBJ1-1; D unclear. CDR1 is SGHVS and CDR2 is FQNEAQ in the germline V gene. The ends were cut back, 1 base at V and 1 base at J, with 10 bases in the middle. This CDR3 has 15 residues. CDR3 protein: CASSLGVPANTEAFF. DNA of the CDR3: TGTGCCAGCAGCTTAGGGGTGCCAGCGAACACTGAAGCTTTCTTT.

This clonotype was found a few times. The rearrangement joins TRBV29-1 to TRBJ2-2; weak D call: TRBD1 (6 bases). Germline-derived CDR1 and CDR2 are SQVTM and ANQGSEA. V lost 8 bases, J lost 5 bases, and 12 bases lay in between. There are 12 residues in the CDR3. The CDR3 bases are TGCAGCTCCCGGACAGCTACCGGGGAGCTGTTTTTT. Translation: CSSRTATGELFF.

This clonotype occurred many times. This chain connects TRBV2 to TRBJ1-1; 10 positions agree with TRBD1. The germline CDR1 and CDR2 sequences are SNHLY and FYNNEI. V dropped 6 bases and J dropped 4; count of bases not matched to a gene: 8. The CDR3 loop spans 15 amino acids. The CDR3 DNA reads TGTGCCAGCAGGGCCGACAGGGGGCTTAGCACTGAAGCTTTCTTT. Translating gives CASRADRGLSTEAFF.

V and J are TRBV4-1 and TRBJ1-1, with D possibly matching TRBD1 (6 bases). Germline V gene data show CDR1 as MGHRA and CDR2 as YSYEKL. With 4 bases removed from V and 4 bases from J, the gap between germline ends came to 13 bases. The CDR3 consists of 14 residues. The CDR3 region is CASSRTDFGTEAFF. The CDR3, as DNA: TGCGCCAGCAGCCGGACAGATTTTGGCACTGAAGCTTTCTTT.

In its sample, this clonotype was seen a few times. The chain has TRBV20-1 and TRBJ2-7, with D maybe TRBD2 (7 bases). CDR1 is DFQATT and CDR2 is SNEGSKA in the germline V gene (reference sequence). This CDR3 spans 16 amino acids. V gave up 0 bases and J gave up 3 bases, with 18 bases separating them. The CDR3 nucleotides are TGCAGTGCTAGAGACTTGGGGAGGGACACCTTCTACGAGCAGTACTTC. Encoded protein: CSARDLGRDTFYEQYF.

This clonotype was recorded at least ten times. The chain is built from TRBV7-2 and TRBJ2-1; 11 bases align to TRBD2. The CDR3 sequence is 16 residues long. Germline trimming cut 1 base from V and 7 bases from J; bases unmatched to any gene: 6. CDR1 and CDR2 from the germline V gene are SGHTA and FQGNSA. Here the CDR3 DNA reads TGTGCCAGCAGCTTAGAACTAGCGGGGGTCCGGAATGAGCAGTTCTTC. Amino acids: CASSLELAGVRNEQFF.

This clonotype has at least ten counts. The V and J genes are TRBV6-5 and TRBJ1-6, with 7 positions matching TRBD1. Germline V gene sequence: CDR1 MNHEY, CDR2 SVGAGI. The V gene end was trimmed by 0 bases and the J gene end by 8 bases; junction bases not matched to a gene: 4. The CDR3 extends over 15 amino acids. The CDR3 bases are TGTGCCAGCAGTTACTCGAACAGGGGTGATTCACCCCTCCACTTT. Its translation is CASSYSNRGDSPLHF.

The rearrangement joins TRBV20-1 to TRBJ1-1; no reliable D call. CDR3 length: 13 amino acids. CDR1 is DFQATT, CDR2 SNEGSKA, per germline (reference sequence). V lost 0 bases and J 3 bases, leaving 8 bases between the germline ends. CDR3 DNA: TGCAGTGCTAGAGATTTGAGGGACACTGAAGCTTTCTTT. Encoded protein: CSARDLRDTEAFF.

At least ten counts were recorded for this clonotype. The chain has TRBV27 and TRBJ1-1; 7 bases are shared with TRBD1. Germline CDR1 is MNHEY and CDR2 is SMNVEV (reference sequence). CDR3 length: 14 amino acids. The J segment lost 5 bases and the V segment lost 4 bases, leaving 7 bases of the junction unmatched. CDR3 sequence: CASSSTGVGTEAFF. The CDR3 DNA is TGTGCCAGCAGTTCAACAGGGGTAGGTACTGAAGCTTTCTTT.

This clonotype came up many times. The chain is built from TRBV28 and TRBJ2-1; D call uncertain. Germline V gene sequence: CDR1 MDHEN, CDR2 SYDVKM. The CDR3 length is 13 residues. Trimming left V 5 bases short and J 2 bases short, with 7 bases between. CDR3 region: CASSLTTYNEQFF. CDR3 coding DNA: TGTGCCAGCAGTCTTACTACCTACAATGAGCAGTTCTTC.

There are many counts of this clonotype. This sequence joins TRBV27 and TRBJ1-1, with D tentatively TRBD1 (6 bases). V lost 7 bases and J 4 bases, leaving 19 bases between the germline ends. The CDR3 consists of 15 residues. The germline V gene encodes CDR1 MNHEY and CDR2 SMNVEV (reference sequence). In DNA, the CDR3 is TGTGCCAGCATCCCGGAGGGGGGCTGGGTCACTGAAGCTTTCTTT. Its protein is CASIPEGGWVTEAFF.

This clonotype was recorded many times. The chain's CDR3 is CASSPPGRSSTDTQYF. The CDR3 nucleotides read TGTGCCAGCTCACCCCCGGGCCGCTCTAGCACAGATACGCAGTATTTT. The J gene is TRBJ2-3, the V gene TRBV18; D is undetermined. In germline, CDR1 is KGHSH, CDR2 LQKENI. The CDR3 contains 16 residues. Trimming cost V 3 bases and J 0 bases, with 13 bases left between them.

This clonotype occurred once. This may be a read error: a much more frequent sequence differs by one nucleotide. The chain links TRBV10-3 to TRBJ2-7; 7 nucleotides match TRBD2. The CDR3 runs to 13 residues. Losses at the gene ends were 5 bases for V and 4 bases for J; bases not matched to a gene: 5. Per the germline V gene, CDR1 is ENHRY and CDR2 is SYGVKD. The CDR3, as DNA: TGTGCCATCAGTACCCGGACTAGGTACGAGCAGTACTTC. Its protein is CAISTRTRYEQYF.

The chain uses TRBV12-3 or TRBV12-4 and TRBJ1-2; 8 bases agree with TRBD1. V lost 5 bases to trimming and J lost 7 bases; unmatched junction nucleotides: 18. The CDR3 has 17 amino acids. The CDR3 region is CASSGQGQELPPFGYTF. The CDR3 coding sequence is TGTGCCAGCAGTGGGCAGGGACAGGAACTACCTCCCTTTGGCTACACCTTC.